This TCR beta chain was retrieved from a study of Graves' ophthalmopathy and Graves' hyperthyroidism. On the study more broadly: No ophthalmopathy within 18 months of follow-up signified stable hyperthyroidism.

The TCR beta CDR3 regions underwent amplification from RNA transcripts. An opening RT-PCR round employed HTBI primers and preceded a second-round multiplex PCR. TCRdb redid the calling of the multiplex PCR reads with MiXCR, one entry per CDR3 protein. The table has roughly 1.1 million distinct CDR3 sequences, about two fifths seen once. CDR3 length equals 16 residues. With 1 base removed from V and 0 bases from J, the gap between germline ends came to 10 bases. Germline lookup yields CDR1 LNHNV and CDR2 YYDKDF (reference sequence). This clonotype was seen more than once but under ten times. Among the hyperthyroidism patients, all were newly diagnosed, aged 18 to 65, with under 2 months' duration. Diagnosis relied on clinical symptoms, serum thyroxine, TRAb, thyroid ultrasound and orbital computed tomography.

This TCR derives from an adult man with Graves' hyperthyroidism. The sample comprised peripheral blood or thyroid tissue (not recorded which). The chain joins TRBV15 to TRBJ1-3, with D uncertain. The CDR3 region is CATSRVSTYSGNTIYF. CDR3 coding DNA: TGTGCCACCAGCAGAGTTAGCACCTACTCTGGAAACACCATATATTTT.